Listed below are T cell receptor beta chains from one sample, sequenced in a study of blood T cells in healthy people across ages. Each CDR3 protein is one row after TCRdb ran MiXCR on the 5' RACE reads. The sample contains more than 700,000 distinct CDR3 sequences, about 55% of which appear only once. The sequencing sample was made of blood. These receptors were taken from an elderly man in good health. Each CDR3 is given with its conserved first and last residue. D genes are given only for firm matches. Clone size is not always given. Where it is, it says once, few, many or a class for expanded clones.

v_call,clone_size,j_call,d_call,cdr3_aa,cdr3_nt
TRBV13,NA,TRBJ2-7,TRBD1,CASSLTTGGTGEQYF,TGTGCCAGCAGCTTAACTACAGGGGGGACAGGCGAGCAGTACTTC
TRBV4-1,NA,TRBJ2-7,TRBD2,CASSQDPGLWLAGGNRYYEQYF,TGCGCCAGCAGCCAAGATCCTGGCTTGTGGCTAGCGGGAGGTAATAGATACTACGAGCAGTACTTC
TRBV7-9,few,TRBJ2-3,NA,CASSPTRGHRYAYF,TGTGCCAGCAGCCCCACAAGGGGCCACAGATACGCGTATTTT
TRBV13,NA,TRBJ2-5,TRBD1,CASSSGTGVGDEQYF,TGTGCCAGCAGTTCCGGGACAGGGGTAGGGGATGAGCAGTACTTC
TRBV3-1,NA,TRBJ2-1,TRBD2,CASSQKREGKNEQFF,TGTGCCAGCAGCCAAAAGCGGGAGGGCAAAAATGAGCAGTTCTTC
TRBV3-1,NA,TRBJ2-7,NA,CASTSCGTYEQYF,TGTGCCAGCACGTCTTGCGGCACCTACGAGCAGTACTTC
TRBV2,few,TRBJ1-5,TRBD1,CASSEETGGYQPQHF,TGTGCCAGCAGTGAAGAGACAGGGGGGTATCAGCCCCAGCATTTT
TRBV10-1,NA,TRBJ2-7,NA,CASSGDVLLYEQYF,TGCGCCAGCAGTGGGGACGTTCTACTCTACGAGCAGTACTTC
TRBV3-1,few,TRBJ1-1,NA,CASSQGTVNTEAFF,TGTGCCAGCAGCCAGGGGACGGTTAACACTGAAGCTTTCTTT
TRBV7-9,NA,TRBJ1-1,NA,CASSPHGQPNTEAFF,TGTGCCAGCAGCCCCCATGGACAACCGAACACTGAAGCTTTCTTT
TRBV20-1,few,TRBJ2-7,NA,CSARSLLSSYEQYF,TGCAGTGCTAGATCCCTACTGAGCTCCTACGAGCAGTACTTC
TRBV6-5,NA,TRBJ2-3,TRBD2,CASSRGRARDPDTQYF,TGTGCCAGCAGCCGCGGGAGGGCCCGGGACCCAGATACGCAGTATTTT
TRBV6-2/TRBV6-3,NA,TRBJ1-2,NA,CASSQGNGYTF,TGTGCCAGCAGCCAGGGCAATGGCTACACCTTC
TRBV25-1,few,TRBJ2-3,NA,CASSEFGSYAYF,TGTGCCAGCAGTGAATTTGGTAGCTACGCGTATTTT
TRBV6-5,NA,TRBJ1-2,NA,CASSYGGGYGYTF,TGTGCCAGCAGTTACGGGGGTGGCTATGGCTACACCTTC
TRBV5-5,once,TRBJ2-7,NA,CASSTPGVEQYF,TGTGCCAGCAGCACTCCGGGGGTCGAGCAGTACTTC
TRBV28,NA,TRBJ2-7,TRBD2,CASSLWAGGSHEQYF,TGTGCCAGCAGTTTGTGGGCGGGAGGCTCCCACGAGCAGTACTTC
TRBV5-1,NA,TRBJ1-2,TRBD1,CASSYGITGGADGYTF,TGCGCCAGCAGCTACGGGATAACAGGGGGCGCAGATGGCTACACCTTC
TRBV6-1,once,TRBJ2-1,TRBD2,CASSRTGLAGGYNEQFF,TGTGCCAGCAGCAGGACGGGACTAGCGGGAGGATACAATGAGCAGTTCTTC
TRBV7-2,NA,TRBJ1-2,NA,CAGSLEKGKRDGYTF,TGTGCCGGCAGCTTAGAAAAGGGGAAGAGGGATGGCTACACCTTC
TRBV6-6,NA,TRBJ2-2,NA,CASSYSEGGELFF,TGTGCCAGCAGTTACTCCGAGGGCGGGGAGCTGTTTTTT
TRBV20-1,once,TRBJ1-2,NA,CSAPSSDRNYGYTF,TGCAGTGCTCCCTCATCGGACAGAAACTATGGCTACACCTTC
TRBV20-1,NA,TRBJ2-1,NA,CSARDAATRGNEQFF,TGCAGTGCTAGAGATGCGGCGACCCGGGGCAATGAGCAGTTCTTC
TRBV3-1,NA,TRBJ1-4,NA,CASSSSGKNEKLFF,TGTGCCAGCAGCTCAAGCGGGAAAAATGAAAAACTGTTTTTT
TRBV27,few,TRBJ2-2,NA,CASSLISGTGELFF,TGTGCCAGCAGTTTGATATCAGGGACCGGGGAGCTGTTTTTT
TRBV2,NA,TRBJ2-5,TRBD2,CASSLGTRTDTQYF,TGTGCCAGCAGTCTAGGGACTAGGACCGATACCCAGTACTTC
TRBV4-1,once,TRBJ1-5,NA,CASSNPGLNQPQHF,TGCGCCAGCAGCAATCCCGGCCTCAATCAGCCCCAGCATTTT
TRBV10-3,NA,TRBJ2-7,NA,CAISEFEALGTYEQYF,TGTGCCATCAGTGAGTTTGAGGCTCTAGGCACCTACGAGCAGTACTTC
TRBV13,few,TRBJ2-7,NA,CASRRAGVHEQYF,TGTGCCAGCAGACGCGCAGGGGTCCACGAGCAGTACTTC